This TCR beta chain was found in a study of tumor-infiltrating lymphocytes in primary liver carcinoma. General study points: Overlap in tumor-adjacent and tumor-blood pairs fell below that of tumor region pairs. Blood had a significantly lower top-250-clone fraction than tumors did (p = 0.039).

Remarks on this clonotype: What it binds is not known. A much larger clone sits a single nucleotide away, making a read error possible.

Unsorted whole blood yielded blood RNA, and germline DNA was extracted as well. This CDR3 contains 15 residues. In germline, CDR1 is SGHVS, CDR2 FQNEAQ. V was clipped by 5 bases and J by 0 bases, with 14 bases between them. Constant-region priming of approximately 0.55 ug total RNA yielded TCR beta cDNA. Amplification in three nested multiplex PCR rounds with slightly modified ARM-PCR gave rise to TCR beta libraries. The study ran its first two PCR rounds for approximately 10 cycles each, using TRBV1-TRBV30 forward primers and a C-beta reverse primer. Via MiXCR, TCRdb re-called the multiplex PCR reads, giving one row per CDR3 protein. The sample records 300,000 to 350,000 distinct CDR3 sequences, around three fifths being singletons.

This chain joins TRBV7-8 and TRBJ2-7; no reliable D call. Sequencing was performed on peripheral blood. The sequence came from a woman under 40 with primary liver carcinoma and hepatitis B virus infection. The CDR3 nucleotides read TGTGCCAGCAGCCCGAGGTGGGGAAGCTCCTACGAGCAGTACTTC. Protein sequence: CASSPRWGSSYEQYF.